This T cell receptor beta chain was identified in a study of a mutant IDH1 vaccine in newly diagnosed glioma (dated by TCRdb to 2020 to 2023). Background for the entire study: Vaccination began 4-6 weeks after radiotherapy alone, or alongside temozolomide cycles in the chemotherapy-containing groups. For exploratory analyses, about two dozen treated patients had longitudinal TCRB deep sequencing done wherever samples were available. Of the 32 patients who were treated, about 60% were male and about 40% were female, and the mean age was around 40 years. Visit V12 was the week-35 safety follow-up and visit V13 was the week-47 end of study. Peripheral blood was collected at six visits: V03 (baseline), V05, V07, V10, V12 and V13. Prior to enrollment, standard therapy consisting of radiotherapy alone, temozolomide alone, or radiochemotherapy with temozolomide had been administered to patients, with the combination being received by most patients.

The germline V gene (reference sequence) sets CDR1 to GTSNPN and CDR2 to SVGIG. Trimming removed 5 bases from V and 10 bases from J; the gene matches leave 5 bases unexplained. Including cysteine and phenylalanine, the CDR3 has 11 amino acids. Only the CDR3 DNA stays, 33 bases, in frame from base 1. The paper's findings and limits, for the study overall: Across multiple MHC alleles, vaccine-induced immune responses were seen in around 93% of patients. Changes in the top peripheral T cell clonotypes picked up by TCRB sequencing did not appear to be linked to pseudoprogression. The authors stated that sample limitations prevented analyses of patient blood samples from being reproduced. Availability determined which PBMC samples were chosen for TCRB deep sequencing.

This clone has ten or more counts. Which antigen it targets is not known. Per-base qualities were not stored, and no clone one base away is much larger. Receptor amplification or capture employed the immunoSEQ multiplex PCR assay. Rearranged TCR beta chain sequences were amplified with the hsTCRB Kit following the manufacturer's protocol. TCRB libraries were sequenced on an Illumina MiSeq. The original methods were these. The kit vendor's proprietary platform handled demultiplexing, trimming and gene mapping. The immuneACCESS repertoire file appears here via TCRdb, limited to in-frame rearrangements. These files lack a portion of the clones; in checked studies, under half of the deficit traces to unresolved V genes, and the cause of the others is not known. D and trimming were read from the DNA, whereas the V and J calls and clone size are those reported in that table. Within this sample are some 87,000 clones, with 75% to 85% of them counted one time only. The top ten constitute roughly 5.2% of the sample.

Sample time point, as interpreted from the label and publication: week 47, end of study. A 20-mer mutant IDH1 peptide at 300 micrograms in Montanide made up each vaccine dose, which was injected subcutaneously together with topical imiquimod. Patients were given eight vaccinations, in weeks 1, 3, 5, 7, 11, 15, 19 and 23, which matched visits V03 through V10. Newly diagnosed WHO grade 3 or 4 IDH1-mutant astrocytomas showing loss of nuclear ATRX were present in the donors. The samples were drawn from NOA16, a multicentre, single-arm, open-label phase I trial in Germany that tested a mutant IDH1 peptide vaccine in humans for the first time. Genomic DNA for TCRB sequencing was extracted from EDTA blood using the DNeasy Blood and Tissue Kit.

This receptor was taken from a middle-aged man with glioma. The specimen was PBMCs, collected from a glioma patient whose treatment included an IDH1 peptide vaccine. The chain couples TRBV30 to TRBJ2-1, and 7 bases in between align with TRBD2. DNA sequence: TGTGCCTGGGCCTGGGGGGGGGAGCAGTTCTTC. The encoded protein is CAWAWGGEQFF.